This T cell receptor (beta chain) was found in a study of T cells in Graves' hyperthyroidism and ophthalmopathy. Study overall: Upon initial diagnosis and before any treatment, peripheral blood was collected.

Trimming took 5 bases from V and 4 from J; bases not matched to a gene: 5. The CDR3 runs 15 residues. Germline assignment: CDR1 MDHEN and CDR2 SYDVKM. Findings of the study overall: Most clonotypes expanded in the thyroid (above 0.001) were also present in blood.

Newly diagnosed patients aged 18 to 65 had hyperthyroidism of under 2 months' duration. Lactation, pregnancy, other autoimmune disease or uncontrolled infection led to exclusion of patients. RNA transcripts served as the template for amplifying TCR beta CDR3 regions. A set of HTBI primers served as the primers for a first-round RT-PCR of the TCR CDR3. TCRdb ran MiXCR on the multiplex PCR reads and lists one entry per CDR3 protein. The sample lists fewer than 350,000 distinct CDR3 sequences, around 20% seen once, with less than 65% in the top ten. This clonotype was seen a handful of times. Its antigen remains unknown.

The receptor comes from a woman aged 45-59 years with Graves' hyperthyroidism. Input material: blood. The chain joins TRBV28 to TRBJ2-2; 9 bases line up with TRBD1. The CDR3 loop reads CASSKQGAGTGELFF. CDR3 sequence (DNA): TGTGCCAGCAGTAAACAGGGGGCGGGCACCGGGGAGCTGTTTTTT.